The 22 T cell receptor beta chains reported below all come from one sample, sequenced in a study of radiotherapy plus CTLA-4 blockade in lung cancer. Here immunoSEQ multiplex PCR was the method, and the copy in TCRdb shows in-frame clones only, minus some. The table lists approximately 82,000 clones, over 75% of them singletons. The sample consisted of peripheral blood, taken from a patient treated with radiotherapy plus ipilimumab. These TCRs come from a human donor with non-small cell lung cancer that progressed on radiotherapy plus ipilimumab.

The chain couples TRBV9 to TRBJ1-1; 8 bases align to TRBD1. The length of the CDR3 is 14 residues. Germline V gives CDR1 SGDLS, CDR2 YYNGEE. V was pared by 4 bases and J by 1 base, with 3 bases of the junction left unmatched. The CDR3 sequence: CASSMGQANTEAFF. Written as DNA, the CDR3 is TGTGCCAGCAGCATGGGACAGGCGAACACTGAAGCTTTCTTT.

This clone was found a few times. The DNA of the CDR3 is TGTGCCAGCTCACCTCTTCCGGGACAAATCTATGGCTACACCTTC. Protein sequence: CASSPLPGQIYGYTF. This chain connects TRBV18 to TRBJ1-2, with a tentative D call TRBD1 (6 bases). In germline, CDR1 is KGHSH, CDR2 LQKENI. This CDR3 has 15 amino acids. V was shortened by 3 bases and J by 4 bases, with 15 bases between the two germline ends.

The chain couples TRBV2 to TRBJ1-5, with TRBD1 matching 7 bases. The CDR3 sequence is 15 residues long. With V trimmed by 6 bases and J by 6 bases, 11 bases remained unmatched. The germline V gene encodes CDR1 SNHLY and CDR2 FYNNEI. The CDR3 region is CASSPTRQGIQPQHF. CDR3 DNA sequence: TGTGCCAGCAGCCCAACTCGACAGGGTATTCAGCCCCAGCATTTT. Filled out from reference TRBV2 and TRBJ1-5, the complete variable domain reads EPEVTQTPSHQVTQMGQEVILRCVPISNHLYFYWYRQILGQKVEFLVSFYNNEISEKSEIFDDQFSVERPDGSNFTLKIRSTKLEDSAMYFCASSPTRQGIQPQHFGDGTRLSIL.

In this sample, this clone turned up once. This chain uses TRBV10-1 with TRBJ1-2, with 9 bases lining up with TRBD1. From germline, CDR1 is WNHNN and CDR2 SYGVQD (reference sequence). This CDR3 comprises 14 residues. The trim removed 5 bases at V and 6 bases at J, leaving 7 bases unmatched. Here the CDR3 reads CASSPRDREDGYTF. The CDR3 coding sequence is TGCGCCAGCAGTCCAAGGGACAGGGAGGATGGCTACACCTTC.

The chain is built from TRBV7-2 and TRBJ1-3; no reliable D call. The CDR3 contains 17 residues. Trimming took off 1 base at V and 0 bases at J, with 13 bases between the two ends. From germline, CDR1 is SGHTA and CDR2 FQGNSA. The CDR3 is CASSLGQLGGSGNTIYF. The CDR3 bases are TGTGCCAGCAGCTTAGGGCAGCTTGGTGGCTCTGGAAACACCATATATTTT.

This rearrangement joins TRBV6-4 to TRBJ2-7; D might be TRBD2 (6 bases). Germline V gives CDR1 MRHNA, CDR2 SNTAGT. CDR3 size: 12 residues. V shed 6 bases and J shed 7 bases, with 13 bases lying between them. The CDR3: CASREYGGEQYF. The CDR3 nucleotides are TGTGCCAGCAGGGAGTACGGGGGTGAGCAGTACTTC.

This rearrangement joins TRBV10-3 to TRBJ2-2; TRBD2 is a possible D gene (5 bases). Germline-derived CDR1 and CDR2 are ENHRY and SYGVKD. V dropped 3 bases and J dropped 6 bases, with 14 bases sitting between them. This CDR3 comprises 15 residues. As DNA, the CDR3 is TGTGCCATCAGTGAACTTAGCGTTTGGGCCGGGGAGCTGTTTTTT. This translates into CAISELSVWAGELFF.

The chain employs TRBV28 and TRBJ1-5, with 7 bases lining up with TRBD1. The CDR3 is 17 residues long. The V segment lost 4 bases and the J segment 6 bases; nucleotides outside the gene matches: 15. Germline assignment: CDR1 MDHEN and CDR2 SYDVKM. The CDR3 protein is CASSSIPWDSPAQPQHF. In nucleotides, the CDR3 is TGTGCCAGCAGTTCCATACCCTGGGACAGCCCAGCTCAGCCCCAGCATTTT.

The J gene is TRBJ1-5, the V gene TRBV30; no definite D call. This CDR3 is built from 13 residues. Trimming removed 7 bases from V and 7 bases from J, with 17 bases in between. CDR1 and CDR2 (germline): GTSNPN, SVGIG (reference sequence). In DNA, the CDR3 is TGTGCCTACACGCCCAATCCCCAGCAGCCCCAGCATTTT. Its protein is CAYTPNPQQPQHF.

The J gene is TRBJ1-5, the V gene TRBV18; the match to TRBD1 covers 9 bases. Germline CDR1 KGHSH, CDR2 LQKENI. Losses at the gene ends were 5 bases for V and 3 bases for J; bases not matched to a gene: 8. The CDR3 contains 16 residues. DNA for the CDR3: TGTGCCAGCTCAGAGACCGGGACAGGGAACAATCAGCCCCAGCATTTT. It encodes CASSETGTGNNQPQHF.

The chain has TRBV5-1 and TRBJ2-7; 9 bases match TRBD1. V was pared by 4 bases and J by 6 bases, with 2 bases of the junction left unmatched. The CDR3 extends over 12 amino acids. Germline CDR1 reads SGHRS; CDR2 reads YFSETQ. The CDR3 loop reads CASSRTGVEQYF. As DNA, the CDR3 is TGCGCCAGCAGCCGGACAGGGGTCGAGCAGTACTTC.

Written as DNA, the CDR3 is TGTGCCAGCAGCGACGTTGGAGGGGACGGTGAAAAACTGTTTTTT. Translation gives CASSDVGGDGEKLFF. The chain links TRBV4-2 to TRBJ1-4; D might be TRBD1 (5 bases). Germline V gene lookup returns CDR1 LGHNA and CDR2 YNFKEQ. CDR3 size: 15 residues. The V end lost 5 bases, the J end lost 7 bases, and 17 bases lay between the germline ends.

V usage is TRBV6-6 and J usage is TRBJ1-2, with D possibly being TRBD1 (5 bases). The CDR3 is 12 residues long. The V gene's germline CDR1 is MNHNY and CDR2 SVGAGI (reference sequence). Trimming took 4 bases from V and 7 from J, leaving 10 bases between them. The chain's CDR3 is CASSSGLPGYTF. The DNA for the CDR3 is TGTGCCAGCAGTTCGGGGCTACCTGGCTACACCTTC.

The chain employs TRBV30 and TRBJ1-5; a weak D match, TRBD1 (6 bases). CDR3 length equals 12 residues. Trimming took off 2 bases at V and 12 bases at J, with 14 bases between the two ends. Germline loops: CDR1 GTSNPN, CDR2 SVGIG (reference sequence). CDR3: CAWSTGSTVQHF. CDR3 DNA: TGTGCCTGGAGTACAGGGAGTACGGTCCAGCATTTT. Full variable domain (outside the CDR3, taken from reference TRBV30 and TRBJ1-5): SQTIHQWPATLVQPVGSPLSLECTVEGTSNPNLYWYRQAAGRGLQLLFYSVGIGQISSEVPQNLSASRPQDRQFILSSKKLLLSDSGFYLCAWSTGSTVQHFGDGTRLSIL.

The gene calls are TRBV7-2 and TRBJ2-7; 7 bases match TRBD2. There are 15 residues in the CDR3. Germline loops: CDR1 SGHTA, CDR2 FQGNSA. V shed 5 bases and J 0 bases; nucleotides not matched to a gene: 7. CDR3 loop: CASSATSANSYEQYF. The CDR3 bases are TGTGCCAGCAGCGCCACTAGCGCAAACTCCTACGAGCAGTACTTC. The full variable domain, in which reference TRBV7-2 and TRBJ2-7 provide the parts outside the CDR3, is GAGVSQSPSNKVTEKGKDVELRCDPISGHTALYWYRQSLGQGLEFLIYFQGNSAPDKSGLPSDRFSAERTGGSVSTLTIQRTQQEDSAVYLCASSATSANSYEQYFGPGTRLTVT.

V and J are TRBV6-4 and TRBJ2-3, with TRBD2 matching 8 bases. In germline, CDR1 is MRHNA, CDR2 SNTAGT. The CDR3 has 15 amino acids. V lost 4 bases to trimming and J lost 2 bases; unmatched junction nucleotides: 5. The CDR3 spells CASSAWGLVTDTQYF. The CDR3, as DNA: TGTGCCAGCAGTGCCTGGGGACTAGTCACAGATACGCAGTATTTT.

The chain carries TRBV30 and TRBJ1-5; possibly TRBD1 for D (6 bases). CDR1 GTSNPN and CDR2 SVGIG come from the germline V gene (reference sequence). Trimming removed 0 bases at V and 3 bases at J, with 12 bases between. The CDR3 totals 15 residues. The CDR3 DNA reads TGTGCCTGGAGTGTAAGGTACAGGGTCAATCAGCCCCAGCATTTT. Translation: CAWSVRYRVNQPQHF.

The chain links TRBV10-3 to TRBJ2-7; D unclear. V shed 0 bases and J shed 4 bases, with 4 bases lying between them. This CDR3 contains 12 residues. Germline CDR1 and CDR2: ENHRY and SYGVKD. The CDR3 sequence is CAISESTYEQYF. The CDR3 DNA is TGTGCCATCAGTGAGTCTACTTACGAGCAGTACTTC.

The CDR3, as DNA: TGTGCCAGCAGGAAAGGGGGGAACACTGAAGCTTTCTTT. It yields the protein CASRKGGNTEAFF. The genes are TRBV6-6 and TRBJ1-1; D may be TRBD1 (6 bases). The CDR3 runs to 13 residues. Looked up from germline, CDR1 is MNHNY and CDR2 is SVGAGI (reference sequence). Trimming stripped 6 bases from V and 1 base from J, with 9 bases between.

The chain uses TRBV12-5 and TRBJ2-5; no clear D. The germline CDR1 and CDR2 sequences are LGHNT and FRNRAP. The CDR3 has 13 amino acids. Trimming removed 1 base at V and 4 bases at J, with 7 bases between. The CDR3 region has the DNA TGTGCTAGTGGTTTGGGGGGTTCAGAGACCCAGTACTTC. Protein product: CASGLGGSETQYF.

This clone came up a few times. V gene TRBV29-1 combines with J gene TRBJ1-1; TRBD1 is a possible D gene (5 bases). CDR3 length: 15 residues. Germline loops: CDR1 SQVTM, CDR2 ANQGSEA. V was cut by 8 bases and J by 0 bases, with 19 bases left in between. CDR3 in amino acids: CSIRPGPGMNTEAFF. Written as DNA, the CDR3 is TGCAGCATCCGACCGGGGCCGGGAATGAACACTGAAGCTTTCTTT.

V is TRBV19 and J is TRBJ2-3; 9 nucleotides match TRBD2. J was trimmed by 5 bases and V by 3 bases; bases with no gene match: 6. The length of the CDR3 is 15 residues. Germline V gene data show CDR1 as LNHDA and CDR2 as SQIVND (reference sequence). The CDR3 sequence: CASSIGGRVVDTQYF. CDR3 nucleotide sequence: TGTGCCAGTAGTATCGGCGGGAGGGTTGTAGATACGCAGTATTTT.